The 5 T cell receptor beta chains given below trace back to one sample, sequenced in a study of long-term antiretroviral therapy in people with HIV. An immunoSEQ assay, version v3.0, was performed at survey level. Clones were read by immunoSEQ multiplex PCR, and TCRdb kept only the in-frame ones, dropping some. The sample lists tens of thousands of clones, over 75% seen once, with about 5.7% in the top ten. The source was unsorted PBMCs, collected 0.6 years after starting antiretroviral therapy. The source of these receptors is a man in his late teens or twenties with HIV.

The V gene is TRBV7-6, the J gene TRBJ2-6; TRBD1 matches at 7 bases. The CDR3 is 16 residues long. Germline values: CDR1 SGHVS, CDR2 FNYEAQ. After removal of 5 bases from V and 0 bases from J, the junction contained 4 bases not matched to a gene. The CDR3, as DNA: TGTGCCAGCAGCAGGGGGCAGAGCTCTGGGGCCAACGTCCTGACTTTC. Translating gives CASSRGQSSGANVLTF.

V and J are TRBV4-1 and TRBJ2-2, with D perhaps TRBD2 (5 bases). V lost 10 bases, J lost 1 base, and 7 bases lay in between. Germline CDR1 and CDR2: MGHRA and YSYEKL. The CDR3 runs 12 residues. The CDR3 region has the DNA TGCGCCACCCGGGGGAACACCGGGGAGCTGTTTTTT. Protein product: CATRGNTGELFF.

This clone occurred once. The chain carries TRBV29-1 and TRBJ2-7, with a tentative D call TRBD2 (6 bases). The germline V and J ends were trimmed by 4 bases and 3 bases, with 10 bases remaining between them. Germline lookup yields CDR1 SQVTM and CDR2 ANQGSEA. The CDR3 consists of 12 residues. The CDR3 DNA sequence: TGCAGCGTTGGGGAGGCCCGCTACGAGCAGTACTTC. As protein: CSVGEARYEQYF.

V usage is TRBV18 and J usage is TRBJ1-1; TRBD1 is a possible D gene (5 bases). CDR1 and CDR2 (germline): KGHSH, LQKENI. This CDR3 is built from 13 residues. Between the trimmed V and J ends, which lost 2 bases and 4 bases, there was a span of 8 bases. The CDR3 here is CASSPDRTTEAFF. Written as DNA, the CDR3 is TGTGCCAGCTCACCAGACAGAACCACTGAAGCTTTCTTT.

The J gene is TRBJ2-5, the V gene TRBV11-1; D not certain. CDR3 length: 13 amino acids. The ends were cut back, 4 bases at V and 3 bases at J, with 9 bases in the middle. Germline values: CDR1 SGHAT, CDR2 FQDESV (reference sequence). The DNA of the CDR3 is TGTGCCAGCAGCTCACAAAACGAAGAGACCCAGTACTTC. Translation: CASSSQNEETQYF.